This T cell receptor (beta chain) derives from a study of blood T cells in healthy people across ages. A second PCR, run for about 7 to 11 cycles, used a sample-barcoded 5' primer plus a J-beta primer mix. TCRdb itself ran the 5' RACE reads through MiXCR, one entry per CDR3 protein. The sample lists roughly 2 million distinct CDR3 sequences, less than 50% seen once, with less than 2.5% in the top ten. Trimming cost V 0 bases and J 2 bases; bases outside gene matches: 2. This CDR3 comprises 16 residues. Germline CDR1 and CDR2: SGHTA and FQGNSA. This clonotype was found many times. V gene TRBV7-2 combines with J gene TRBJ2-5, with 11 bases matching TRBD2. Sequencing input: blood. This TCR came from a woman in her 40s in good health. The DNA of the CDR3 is TGTGCCAGCAGCTTAGCGGGACTAGCGGTACAAGAGACCCAGTACTTC. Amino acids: CASSLAGLAVQETQYF.